This T cell receptor (delta chain) was obtained from a study of gamma-delta chains in newborns, infants, children. TCRdb used CATT to re-call clones from the reads. The sample holds some 4,000 delta-chain clones, roughly 0.53% seen once. Concerning this clone: Just one base apart from a much larger clone, this may be a read error. Other DNA sequences in the sample encode the same CDR3.

Germline CDR1 and CDR2: GEAIGNYY and EKD. CDR3 length: 19 residues. V lost 7 bases, J lost 0 bases, and 9 bases stayed unmatched. The clonotype originates from a child who was a newborn, infant or young child, either healthy, febrile or measles-vaccinated (not recorded which). The sample taken for sequencing was blood. The chain uses TRDV2 and TRDJ3, with 12 bases lining up with TRDD3. CDR3 nucleotide sequence: TGTGCCTGCGAACCACTGGGGGATACTATCTCCTGGGACACCCGACAGATGTTTTTC. This codes for CACEPLGDTISWDTRQMFF.